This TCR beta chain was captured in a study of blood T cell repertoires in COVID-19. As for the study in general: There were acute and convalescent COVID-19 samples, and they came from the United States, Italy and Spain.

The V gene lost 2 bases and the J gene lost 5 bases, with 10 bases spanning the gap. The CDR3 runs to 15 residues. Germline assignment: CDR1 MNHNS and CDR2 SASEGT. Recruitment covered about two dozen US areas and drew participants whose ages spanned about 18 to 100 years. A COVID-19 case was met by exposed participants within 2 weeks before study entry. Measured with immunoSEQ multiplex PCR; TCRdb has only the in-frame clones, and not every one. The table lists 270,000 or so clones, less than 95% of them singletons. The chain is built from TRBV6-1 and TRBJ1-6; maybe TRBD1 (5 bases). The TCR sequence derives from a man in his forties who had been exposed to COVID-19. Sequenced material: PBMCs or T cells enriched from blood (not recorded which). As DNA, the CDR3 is TGTGCCAGCAGTGAACTAGGGGCCCATAATTCACCCCTCCACTTT. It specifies CASSELGAHNSPLHF.